This T cell receptor beta chain was recovered during a study of cytomegalovirus exposure and HLA in healthy donors. Findings and caveats of the study: HLA restriction was apparent for most CMV-associated TCR beta chains in a later analysis.

Comments on this clone: The antigen is not known.

A multiplex PCR was run with 60 Vbeta primers and 13 Jbeta primers. Measured with immunoSEQ multiplex PCR; TCRdb has only the in-frame clones, and not every one. The sample records approximately 160,000 clones, roughly four fifths being singletons. The specimen was PBMCs. This sequence originates from a female donor in good health and CMV-seronegative.

The CDR3 bases are TGTGCCAGCAGCCCGCCTAGCACTAGCTCCTACAATGAGCAGTTCTTC. Translating it yields CASSPPSTSSYNEQFF. The chain combines TRBV5-4 with TRBJ2-1, with a weak D call TRBD2 (5 bases). V was shortened by 4 bases and J by 0 bases, with 14 bases between the two germline ends. Germline V gene data show CDR1 as SGHNT and CDR2 as YYREEE (reference sequence). The length of the CDR3 is 16 residues.